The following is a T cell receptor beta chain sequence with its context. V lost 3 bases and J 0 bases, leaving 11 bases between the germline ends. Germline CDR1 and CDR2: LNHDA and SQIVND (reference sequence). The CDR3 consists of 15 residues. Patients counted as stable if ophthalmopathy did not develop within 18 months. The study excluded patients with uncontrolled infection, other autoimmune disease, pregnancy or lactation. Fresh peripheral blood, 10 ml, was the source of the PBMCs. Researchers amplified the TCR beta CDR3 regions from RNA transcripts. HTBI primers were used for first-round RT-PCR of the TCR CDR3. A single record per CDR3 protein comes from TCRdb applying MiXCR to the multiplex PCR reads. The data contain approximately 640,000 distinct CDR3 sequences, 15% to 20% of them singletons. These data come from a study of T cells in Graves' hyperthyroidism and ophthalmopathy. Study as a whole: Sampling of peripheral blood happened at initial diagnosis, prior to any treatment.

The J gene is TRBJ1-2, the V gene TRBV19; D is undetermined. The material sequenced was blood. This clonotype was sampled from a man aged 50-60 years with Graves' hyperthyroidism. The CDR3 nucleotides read TGTGCCAGTAGTATTGTTGCCGCTGCTAACTATGGCTACACCTTC. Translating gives CASSIVAAANYGYTF.